This entry concerns a single T cell receptor (beta chain). Sequencing was performed with immunoSEQ multiplex PCR; in TCRdb, only in-frame clones are kept and a portion is missing. The table includes some 48,000 clones, roughly three quarters detected once. The source of the sample is a study of PD-1 blockade in classical Hodgkin lymphoma. Time point indicated: cycle 4 day 1 (C4D1), after more than five weeks of nivolumab. Every patient had relapsed following autologous stem cell transplantation, and cohorts differed in brentuximab vedotin exposure. This clonotype originated in a human donor with classical Hodgkin lymphoma. Source: peripheral blood mononuclear cells (PBMCs), taken before the fourth cycle of nivolumab.

The CDR3 here is CSAVWGRAHRGLNTEAFF. In DNA form, the CDR3 reads TGCAGCGCTGTGTGGGGGAGGGCACACAGGGGGTTGAACACTGAAGCTTTCTTT. V gene TRBV29-1 combines with J gene TRBJ1-1; the match to TRBD1 covers 8 bases. Germline trimming cut 7 bases from V and 0 bases from J; bases unmatched to any gene: 19. Per germline, CDR1 SQVTM and CDR2 ANQGSEA. The CDR3 consists of 18 residues.